This TCR beta chain is drawn from a study of T-cell memory formation after mild COVID-19. At the level of the study: Among the donors, TCR clusters were largely specific to each donor. Study-level findings and limits: Several responding clones turned up in pre-infection memory, indicating that cross-reactive memory may have taken part.

J gave up 4 bases and V 0 bases, and 6 bases lay outside the gene matches. Germline V gives CDR1 SGHRS, CDR2 YFSETQ. The CDR3 extends over 15 amino acids. Constant-segment primers served in 5'RACE that generated TCR alpha and TCR beta cDNA libraries bearing sample barcodes and UMIs. TCRdb fed the 5' RACE reads into MiXCR, producing one record per CDR3 protein. The sample holds under 650,000 distinct CDR3 sequences, about a sixth seen once. As concerns this clonotype: Antigen: not known.

The sample taken for sequencing was PBMCs or a T cell subset sorted from them (not recorded which). The TCR sequence derives from an adult woman who had mild COVID-19 (a few samples of this study predate the infection). Cell type and time point are not known. The chain couples TRBV5-1 to TRBJ2-7; 8 bases line up with TRBD2. The CDR3 DNA sequence: TGCGCCAGCAGCTTGGCCAGGCGGGAGGTGTACGAGCAGTACTTC. Its protein is CASSLARREVYEQYF.